This is a list of T cell receptor beta chains from one sample in a study of T cells after yellow fever vaccination. TCRdb re-called the 5' RACE reads with MiXCR, one entry per CDR3 protein. The table records under 400,000 distinct CDR3 sequences, approximately 10% of them present only once. Sequences were derived from PBMCs, sampled on the day of the first yellow fever vaccination. These receptor sequences come from a man between 18 and 29 years old who received the YFV17D yellow fever vaccine. The CDR3 runs from the conserved cysteine through the conserved F or W. Each record gives: D gene, V gene, clone size, J gene, CDR3 DNA, CDR3 protein. The D gene is left open where the match is weak. Clone size, where shown, is once, few, many, or a class for clones that have expanded.

D gene: .
V gene: TRBV19
clone size: .
J gene: TRBJ1-4
CDR3 DNA: TGTGCCAGTAGTGGGAGTGGTGAAAAACTGTTTTTT
CDR3 protein: CASSGSGEKLFF

D gene: TRBD2
V gene: TRBV11-3
clone size: few
J gene: TRBJ2-3
CDR3 DNA: TGTGCCAGCAGCGAAGGAGCGGGGGGGGATACGCAGTATTTT
CDR3 protein: CASSEGAGGDTQYF

D gene: .
V gene: TRBV5-5
clone size: .
J gene: TRBJ1-4
CDR3 DNA: TGTGCCAGCAGCTTCGACGGGAATGAAAAACTGTTTTTT
CDR3 protein: CASSFDGNEKLFF

D gene: .
V gene: TRBV2
clone size: few
J gene: TRBJ2-2
CDR3 DNA: TGTGCCAGCAGTCTCGAAGGGGCCGGGGAGCTGTTTTTT
CDR3 protein: CASSLEGAGELFF

D gene: .
V gene: TRBV7-3
clone size: many
J gene: TRBJ2-1
CDR3 DNA: TGTGCCAGCAGTCCCCCGGGGTCCAGCAATGAGCAGTTCTTC
CDR3 protein: CASSPPGSSNEQFF

D gene: TRBD2
V gene: TRBV29-1
clone size: .
J gene: TRBJ2-5
CDR3 DNA: TGCAGCTTGAGGGGATTTAGCGGGGGTGAGGAGACCCAGTACTTC
CDR3 protein: CSLRGFSGGEETQYF

D gene: TRBD2
V gene: TRBV3-1
clone size: few
J gene: TRBJ2-5
CDR3 DNA: TGTGCCAGCAGCCAAGCAGCGGGACAAGAGACCCAGTACTTC
CDR3 protein: CASSQAAGQETQYF

D gene: TRBD2
V gene: TRBV4-1
clone size: few
J gene: TRBJ2-1
CDR3 DNA: TGCGCCAGCAGCGTTAATCTAGCGGCCGCTAGCTATGAGCAGTTCTTC
CDR3 protein: CASSVNLAAASYEQFF

D gene: .
V gene: TRBV15
clone size: .
J gene: TRBJ2-2
CDR3 DNA: TGTGCCACCAGCAGGGAGGACCCGAACACCGGGGAGCTGTTTTTT
CDR3 protein: CATSREDPNTGELFF

D gene: .
V gene: TRBV5-3
clone size: few
J gene: TRBJ1-2
CDR3 DNA: TGTGCCAGGAGCTCTGGGCTCTATGGCTACACCTTC
CDR3 protein: CARSSGLYGYTF

D gene: TRBD2
V gene: TRBV7-2
clone size: few
J gene: TRBJ2-5
CDR3 DNA: TGTGCCAGCAGCTTGAGAGGGGAGGGACTAGCGGCCGAGACCCAGTACTTC
CDR3 protein: CASSLRGEGLAAETQYF

D gene: .
V gene: TRBV27
clone size: .
J gene: TRBJ1-5
CDR3 DNA: TGTGCCAGCAGTTTTTTCGCAGGGGATCAGCCCCAGCATTTT
CDR3 protein: CASSFFAGDQPQHF

D gene: TRBD2
V gene: TRBV6-2/TRBV6-3
clone size: .
J gene: TRBJ2-7
CDR3 DNA: TGTGCCAGCAGTTACTGGACTAGCAACGAGCAGTACTTC
CDR3 protein: CASSYWTSNEQYF

D gene: .
V gene: TRBV7-3
clone size: .
J gene: TRBJ1-1
CDR3 DNA: TGTGCCAGCCGACTCGGACCCCAGAACACTGAAGCTTTCTTT
CDR3 protein: CASRLGPQNTEAFF

D gene: TRBD2
V gene: TRBV5-4
clone size: .
J gene: TRBJ2-3
CDR3 DNA: TGTGCCAGCAGCTTCCGCGGGGGGGTAACAGATACGCAGTATTTT
CDR3 protein: CASSFRGGVTDTQYF

D gene: .
V gene: TRBV2
clone size: few
J gene: TRBJ1-5
CDR3 DNA: TGTGCCAGCAAGGGGCAGGGTAGACAGCCCCAGCATTTT
CDR3 protein: CASKGQGRQPQHF

D gene: .
V gene: TRBV7-9
clone size: .
J gene: TRBJ2-1
CDR3 DNA: TGTGCCAGCAGCCCAACGGGACCTCCGGGCGAGCAGTTCTTC
CDR3 protein: CASSPTGPPGEQFF

D gene: .
V gene: TRBV7-6
clone size: .
J gene: TRBJ2-2
CDR3 DNA: TGTGCCAGCAGCCCGCAGGGGTTGGACGCCGGGGAGCTGTTTTTT
CDR3 protein: CASSPQGLDAGELFF

D gene: .
V gene: TRBV4-2
clone size: .
J gene: TRBJ2-1
CDR3 DNA: TGTGCCAGCAGCCAAGATTCACCAGCGGGCTTAAACAATGAGCAGTTCTTC
CDR3 protein: CASSQDSPAGLNNEQFF

D gene: .
V gene: TRBV7-3
clone size: few
J gene: TRBJ2-2
CDR3 DNA: TGTGCCAGCAGCTTAACGGGGAACTCCCGGGAGCTGTTTTTT
CDR3 protein: CASSLTGNSRELFF

D gene: .
V gene: TRBV27
clone size: .
J gene: TRBJ1-2
CDR3 DNA: TGTGCCAGCAGTGCGACCGCGTTCTATGGCTACACCTTC
CDR3 protein: CASSATAFYGYTF

D gene: .
V gene: TRBV18
clone size: .
J gene: TRBJ2-7
CDR3 DNA: TGTGCCAGCTCACCAGCGTCCCGCGAGCAGTACTTC
CDR3 protein: CASSPASREQYF

D gene: .
V gene: TRBV7-2
clone size: .
J gene: TRBJ2-3
CDR3 DNA: TGTGCCAGCCGTCTGCCGGGAGCAGATACGCAGTATTTT
CDR3 protein: CASRLPGADTQYF

D gene: TRBD1
V gene: TRBV18
clone size: .
J gene: TRBJ2-4
CDR3 DNA: TGTGCCAGCTCACCAACCGGTACAGGGGTGAGGAACATTCAGTACTTC
CDR3 protein: CASSPTGTGVRNIQYF

D gene: .
V gene: TRBV21-1
clone size: .
J gene: TRBJ1-1
CDR3 DNA: TGTGCCAGCAGCCATTGCGGAGCCCTGAACACTGAAGCTTTCTTT
CDR3 protein: CASSHCGALNTEAFF

D gene: TRBD1
V gene: TRBV5-1
clone size: .
J gene: TRBJ2-2
CDR3 DNA: TGCGCCAGCAGAACGGGACAGCCGAACACCGGGGAGCTGTTTTTT
CDR3 protein: CASRTGQPNTGELFF